The subject of this entry is one T cell receptor beta chain. Antigen unknown. This record comes from a study of cytomegalovirus exposure and HLA in healthy donors. Broader study findings: Associated with HLA alleles at 0.05 false discovery rate in a later analysis were fewer than 20,000 TCR beta sequences. Because they were indistinguishable, some V segments, including TRBV6-2 and TRBV6-3, were excluded.

Both 60 Vbeta primers and 13 Jbeta primers went into the PCR. Libraries were prepared by immunoSEQ multiplex PCR; TCRdb keeps only in-frame clonotypes and omits some of them. This sample yields 150,000 to 200,000 clones, of which 75% to 90% are seen a single time; about 2% belongs to the top ten. Germline values: CDR1 SGHRS, CDR2 YFSETQ. The CDR3 has 15 amino acids. Trimming at V came to 0 bases and at J to 3 bases, leaving 3 bases not matched to a gene. The receptor was isolated from a human donor in good health. V and J are TRBV5-1 and TRBJ2-7, with 10 bases lining up with TRBD2. Sequencing used PBMCs. CDR3 in amino acids: CASSLGTSGVYEQYF. The DNA of the CDR3 is TGCGCCAGCAGCTTGGGAACTAGCGGGGTCTACGAGCAGTACTTC.